Listed here are 30 T cell receptor beta chains from one sample, sequenced in a study of blood T cells in healthy people across ages. A second roughly 6 to 11 cycle PCR used barcoded and J-beta primers. From the 5' RACE reads, TCRdb called clonotypes with MiXCR, one entry per CDR3 protein. Here the sample spans about 1.4 million distinct CDR3 sequences, roughly 64% being singletons. The sample consisted of blood. The receptors stem from a man aged 18 to 35 in good health.

The chain has TRBV29-1 and TRBJ2-1; the D is unclear. The CDR3 has 16 amino acids. The V gene lost 1 base and the J gene lost 0 bases, with 13 bases spanning the gap. CDR1 SQVTM and CDR2 ANQGSEA come from the germline V gene. CDR3 in amino acids: CSVEVGTQSSYNEQFF. Here the CDR3 DNA reads TGCAGCGTTGAAGTCGGTACACAGAGCTCCTACAATGAGCAGTTCTTC.

CDR3 sequence: CSDTGLAGYSGANVLTF. CDR3 DNA: TGCAGTGATACTGGACTAGCGGGGTACTCTGGGGCCAACGTCCTGACTTTC. The rearrangement uses TRBV20-1 and TRBJ2-6; 12 positions agree with TRBD2. The CDR3 is made up of 17 amino acids. With 7 bases clipped from V and 0 bases from J, the junction kept 7 bases outside the gene matches. Per the germline V gene, CDR1 is DFQATT and CDR2 is SNEGSKA (reference sequence).

This clonotype occurred a few times. V and J are TRBV29-1 and TRBJ2-7; TRBD2 might be the D (5 bases). Germline V lookup: CDR1 SQVTM, CDR2 ANQGSEA. V was clipped by 6 bases and J by 1 base, with 13 bases between them. The CDR3 is 13 amino acids. DNA of the CDR3: TGCAGCGTGATTAGCGACGGATCCTACGAGCAGTACTTC. Residues: CSVISDGSYEQYF.

The rearrangement joins TRBV29-1 to TRBJ2-1; the D gene is possibly TRBD1 (5 bases). Between the trimmed V and J ends, which lost 1 base and 4 bases, there was a span of 20 bases. This CDR3 region has 17 residues. Germline-derived CDR1 and CDR2 are SQVTM and ANQGSEA. The CDR3 spells CSVEGNGLDMGYNEQFF. Written as DNA, the CDR3 is TGCAGCGTTGAAGGCAATGGGCTGGACATGGGATACAATGAGCAGTTCTTC.

The chain links TRBV6-6 to TRBJ2-7; 10 bases map to TRBD2. The V gene's germline CDR1 is MNHNY and CDR2 SVGAGI (reference sequence). J gave up 2 bases and V 6 bases, and 10 bases lay outside the gene matches. This CDR3 has 16 amino acids. CDR3 in amino acids: CASRASGSPKAYEQYF. CDR3 coding DNA: TGTGCCAGCAGGGCTAGCGGGAGCCCAAAGGCCTACGAGCAGTACTTC.

This clonotype occurred once. The J gene is TRBJ1-2, the V gene TRBV7-9; TRBD1 is a possible D gene (6 bases). V shed 3 bases and J shed 0 bases, with 11 bases lying between them. CDR1 is SEHNR and CDR2 is FQNEAQ in the germline V gene (reference sequence). The CDR3 is made up of 15 amino acids. CDR3 loop: CASSFQGSSNYGYTF. The DNA for the CDR3 is TGTGCCAGCAGCTTTCAGGGGAGTTCTAACTATGGCTACACCTTC.

The chain recombines TRBV6-6 with TRBJ2-7, with TRBD2 identical over 8 bases. V dropped 6 bases and J dropped 0; count of bases not matched to a gene: 7. The length of the CDR3 is 15 residues. The germline gives CDR1 MNHNY, CDR2 SVGAGI (reference sequence). The CDR3 DNA reads as TGTGCCAGCAGGTCCACTAGCGGAGGCTCCTACGAGCAGTACTTC. Translation: CASRSTSGGSYEQYF.

V and J are TRBV6-6 and TRBJ2-7; D gene uncertain. From germline, CDR1 is MNHNY and CDR2 SVGAGI (reference sequence). Trimming removed 7 bases at V and 3 bases at J, with 19 bases between. The CDR3 extends over 15 amino acids. CDR3 loop: CASNQYRGYYYEQYF. Written as DNA, the CDR3 is TGTGCCAGCAACCAATATCGTGGTTACTACTACGAGCAGTACTTC.

V and J are TRBV9 and TRBJ1-1, with no clear D. The germline CDR1 and CDR2 sequences are SGDLS and YYNGEE. The CDR3 extends over 13 amino acids. V gave up 2 bases and J gave up 2 bases, with 7 bases separating them. CDR3 region: CASSVNTNTEAFF. The CDR3 DNA reads as TGTGCCAGCAGCGTCAACACCAACACTGAAGCTTTCTTT.

This chain links TRBV6-6 with TRBJ2-7; 10 positions match TRBD2. The better agreement between TRBJ2-5 and the DNA end casts doubt on the J call. Germline values: CDR1 MNHNY, CDR2 SVGAGI (reference sequence). The length of the CDR3 is 13 residues. As DNA, the CDR3 is TGTGCCAGCAATCTAGCGGGGGTTGGGACCCAGTACTTC. The encoded protein is CASNLAGVGTQYF.

This chain joins TRBV2 and TRBJ2-1; D gene ambiguous. Trimming left V 6 bases short and J 0 bases short, with 9 bases between. There are 14 residues in the CDR3. Germline CDR1 reads SNHLY; CDR2 reads FYNNEI. CDR3 protein: CASRSRSSYNEQFF. CDR3 nucleotides: TGTGCCAGCAGAAGCCGGAGCTCCTACAATGAGCAGTTCTTC.

The chain links TRBV20-1 to TRBJ2-1, with 10 bases matching TRBD2. Unmatched junction bases numbered 7, after V lost 2 bases and J lost 0 bases. This CDR3 is 17 amino acids long. Germline V gene lookup returns CDR1 DFQATT and CDR2 SNEGSKA (reference sequence). CDR3 in amino acids: CSARKERGGSSYNEQFF. In DNA form, the CDR3 reads TGCAGTGCTAGAAAGGAGCGGGGGGGAAGCTCCTACAATGAGCAGTTCTTC.

The chain employs TRBV4-1 and TRBJ2-1; D not resolved. The CDR3 is made up of 11 amino acids. Trimming removed 8 bases at V and 8 bases at J, with 10 bases between. Germline V lookup: CDR1 MGHRA, CDR2 YSYEKL. CDR3 in amino acids: CASGVLHEQFF. The DNA of the CDR3 is TGCGCCAGCGGGGTATTGCATGAGCAGTTCTTC.

The rearrangement uses TRBV20-1 and TRBJ1-6; TRBD1 aligns across 12 bases. The J segment lost 10 bases and the V segment lost 0 bases, leaving 13 bases of the junction unmatched. This CDR3 contains 18 residues. CDR1 DFQATT and CDR2 SNEGSKA come from the germline V gene (reference sequence). This CDR3 reads CSAREKGQGAAIASPLHF. CDR3 DNA sequence: TGCAGTGCTAGAGAGAAGGGACAGGGGGCGGCTATTGCATCACCCCTCCACTTT.

Only a few counts were recorded for this clonotype. The gene calls are TRBV29-1 and TRBJ2-1; perhaps TRBD2 as D (6 bases). The CDR3 sequence is 14 residues long. Trimming stripped 0 bases from V and 8 bases from J, with 14 bases between. Looked up from germline, CDR1 is SQVTM and CDR2 is ANQGSEA. CDR3 nucleotides: TGCAGCGTTGAAGAGGGGGGAGCTAGGTATGAGCAGTTCTTC. Protein sequence: CSVEEGGARYEQFF.

The chain links TRBV7-9 to TRBJ2-7; D may be TRBD2 (5 bases). The CDR3 extends over 15 amino acids. V lost 5 bases to trimming and J lost 4 bases, with 18 bases between them. CDR1 and CDR2 (germline): SEHNR, FQNEAQ (reference sequence). The CDR3 coding sequence is TGTGCCAGCAGCGGGCCCTCACACAGCGGATACGAGCAGTACTTC. Its protein product is CASSGPSHSGYEQYF.

The chain combines TRBV3-1 with TRBJ2-7, with TRBD1 as a possible D gene (6 bases). Germline V gene lookup returns CDR1 LGHDT and CDR2 YNNKEL (reference sequence). Trimming cost V 10 bases and J 3 bases, with 16 bases left between them. The CDR3 runs 13 residues. The CDR3 loop reads CATGTNSDYEQYF. CDR3 bases: TGTGCCACTGGGACAAACTCGGACTACGAGCAGTACTTC.

The CDR3 bases are TGTGCCATCAGTGTATATGGGGCCACTGAAGCTTTCTTT. Its protein is CAISVYGATEAFF. This chain links TRBV10-3 with TRBJ1-1; D is possibly TRBD1 (5 bases). V lost 4 bases and J 4 bases, leaving 10 bases between the germline ends. This CDR3 region has 13 residues. CDR1 is ENHRY, CDR2 SYGVKD, per germline.

The chain is built from TRBV12-3 or TRBV12-4 and TRBJ1-1, with 7 positions matching TRBD1. With 6 bases clipped from V and 12 bases from J, the junction kept 13 bases outside the gene matches. The CDR3 covers 13 residues. CDR3 residues: CASRDRTDLIPFF. The CDR3 nucleotides read TGTGCCAGCAGGGACAGGACCGACCTGATACCTTTCTTT.

This clonotype was found once. V usage is TRBV29-1 and J usage is TRBJ2-3; no reliable D call. V lost 8 bases to trimming and J lost 1 base, with 13 bases between them. This CDR3 is 13 amino acids long. Germline-derived CDR1 and CDR2 are SQVTM and ANQGSEA. In DNA, the CDR3 is TGCAGCACTGAGGCTGTTGGCACAGATACGCAGTATTTT. Its translation is CSTEAVGTDTQYF.

The gene calls are TRBV20-1 and TRBJ2-3; 9 bases map to TRBD1. Unmatched junction bases numbered 10, after V lost 2 bases and J lost 4 bases. CDR3 size: 16 residues. Looked up from germline, CDR1 is DFQATT and CDR2 is SNEGSKA (reference sequence). CDR3 DNA sequence: TGCAGTGCTAGATTCTGGGGGACAGGGTTCCCAGATACGCAGTATTTT. Amino acid sequence: CSARFWGTGFPDTQYF.

The chain employs TRBV6-5 and TRBJ2-1, with D perhaps matching TRBD2 (7 bases). This CDR3 comprises 15 residues. The germline gives CDR1 MNHEY, CDR2 SVGAGI. V shed 2 bases and J shed 12 bases, with 20 bases lying between them. The CDR3 sequence is CASSYTGQAREGQFF. The CDR3 nucleotides are TGTGCCAGCAGTTACACGGGACAAGCAAGGGAGGGGCAGTTCTTC.

Only a few counts were recorded for this clonotype. The chain combines TRBV5-1 with TRBJ2-7, with D perhaps TRBD1 or TRBD2 (5 bases each). From germline, CDR1 is SGHRS and CDR2 YFSETQ. V was cut by 4 bases and J by 0 bases, with 14 bases left in between. This CDR3 has 15 amino acids. The CDR3 DNA reads TGCGCCAGCAGCCCCGGGGCGGGCTACTCCTACGAGCAGTACTTC. Encoded protein: CASSPGAGYSYEQYF.

V gene TRBV15 combines with J gene TRBJ2-7; tentative D call: TRBD1 (6 bases). V lost 5 bases and J 0 bases, leaving 17 bases between the germline ends. This CDR3 is 16 amino acids long. CDR1 is LNHNV, CDR2 YYDKDF, per germline (reference sequence). The DNA of the CDR3 is TGTGCCACCAGCGGGGCTTACAGGGTTGGCTCCTACGAGCAGTACTTC. Translated, it gives CATSGAYRVGSYEQYF.

This chain joins TRBV13 and TRBJ1-1; no clear D. Germline V gene sequence: CDR1 PRHDT, CDR2 FYEKMQ (reference sequence). Trimming left V 5 bases short and J 1 base short, with 11 bases between. The CDR3 covers 14 residues. The CDR3 nucleotides read TGTGCCAGCAGCAGCCATGTGGCGAACACTGAAGCTTTCTTT. Its protein product is CASSSHVANTEAFF.

The chain recombines TRBV12-3 or TRBV12-4 with TRBJ1-5; 9 bases match TRBD1. CDR3 length equals 12 residues. The V segment lost 6 bases and the J segment 9 bases; nucleotides outside the gene matches: 3. CDR3 region: CASSPGQGPQHF. The DNA of the CDR3 is TGTGCCAGCAGCCCGGGACAGGGGCCCCAGCATTTT.

A single count supports this clonotype. The chain combines TRBV25-1 with TRBJ2-3; perhaps D is TRBD1 or TRBD2 (5 bases each). Germline V gene sequence: CDR1 MGHDK, CDR2 SYGVNS. With 3 bases removed from V and 3 bases from J, the gap between germline ends came to 13 bases. The CDR3 spans 15 residues. In DNA form, the CDR3 reads TGTGCCAGCAGTGATTGGGGGACCGTGACAGATACGCAGTATTTT. It codes for CASSDWGTVTDTQYF.

In this sample, this clonotype turned up once. The chain is built from TRBV6-5 and TRBJ1-2, with unresolved D. In germline, CDR1 is MNHEY, CDR2 SVGAGI. V lost 0 bases, J lost 2 bases, and 10 bases lay in between. The CDR3 has 15 amino acids. This CDR3 reads CASSYSEGGNYGYTF. CDR3 bases: TGTGCCAGCAGTTACTCAGAGGGAGGGAACTATGGCTACACCTTC.

This clonotype was seen a handful of times. The chain uses TRBV11-2 and TRBJ1-4; a possible D gene is TRBD1 (6 bases). The CDR3 is made up of 14 amino acids. Trimming shortened V by 2 bases and J by 8 bases, and 12 bases separated the two germline ends. Germline CDR1 SGHAT, CDR2 FQNNGV. CDR3 sequence: CASSLIEGDEKLFF. CDR3 DNA: TGTGCCAGCAGCTTAATCGAGGGGGACGAAAAACTGTTTTTT.

This clonotype was counted only a few times. CDR3 sequence: CASSRWCGAPQETQYF. CDR3 nucleotide sequence: TGTGCCAGCAGCAGATGGTGCGGGGCACCTCAAGAGACCCAGTACTTC. The rearrangement links TRBV21-1 to TRBJ2-5; the tabulated D call, TRBD1, remains unverified against the DNA. TRBV21-1 is a pseudogene locus. The CDR3 has 16 amino acids.